This passage covers 30 T cell receptor beta chains from one sample sequenced in a study of T cell changes during pregnancy in multiple sclerosis. Using immunoSEQ multiplex PCR, the repertoire was profiled, and TCRdb retains in-frame clones only, with some absent. The table records roughly 70,000 clones, around 92% of them present only once. The sample consisted of peripheral blood, taken in the third trimester of pregnancy. These TCRs come from a female donor in good health, enrolled as a control in a pregnancy study.

This chain joins TRBV28 and TRBJ2-3; the match to TRBD1 covers 8 bases. The ends lost 6 bases at V and 4 bases at J; junction bases unmatched: 9. This CDR3 is built from 15 residues. Per the germline V gene, CDR1 is MDHEN and CDR2 is SYDVKM. The DNA for the CDR3 is TGTGCCAGCAGCCTCACAGGGGGTCCGGCAGATACGCAGTATTTT. Residues: CASSLTGGPADTQYF.

The chain recombines TRBV7-2 with TRBJ2-3; TRBD2 is a possible D gene (5 bases). This CDR3 spans 13 amino acids. Trimming took off 1 base at V and 4 bases at J, with 6 bases between the two ends. Germline V gene data show CDR1 as SGHTA and CDR2 as FQGNSA. The CDR3 region has the DNA TGTGCCAGCAGCTTAGGGGGAGCAGATACGCAGTATTTT. Its protein product is CASSLGGADTQYF.

Of note for this clone: The CDR3 does not end in the conserved phenylalanine or tryptophan, so this is likely a read error. The chain combines TRBV18 with TRBJ1-6; unclear D gene. Trimming removed 5 bases at V and 3 bases at J, with 11 bases between. This CDR3 spans 15 amino acids. Germline V lookup: CDR1 KGHSH, CDR2 LQKENI. The CDR3 loop is CASSLTANYNSPLHL. CDR3 nucleotide sequence: TGTGCCAGCTCATTAACCGCGAACTATAATTCACCCCTCCACCTT.

This sequence joins TRBV11-2 and TRBJ1-2; a weak D match, TRBD1 (6 bases). The CDR3 has 16 residues. The ends were cut back, 5 bases at V and 6 bases at J, with 22 bases in the middle. The germline V gene has CDR1 SGHAT and CDR2 FQNNGV. Written as DNA, the CDR3 is TGTGCCAGCAGCAAACCAGGGGCAGGGCATGAGGATGGCTACACCTTC. Protein product: CASSKPGAGHEDGYTF.

The rearrangement uses TRBV5-4 and TRBJ1-2; D gene uncertain. The V end was cut by 0 bases, the J end by 8 bases, with 14 bases between. The CDR3 sequence is 14 residues long. Looked up from germline, CDR1 is SGHNT and CDR2 is YYREEE (reference sequence). Here the CDR3 DNA reads TGTGCCAGCAGCTTGGGCGGAGGGTCGGAGGGCTACACCTTC. It yields the protein CASSLGGGSEGYTF.

The V and J genes are TRBV6-1 and TRBJ2-7; unclear D gene. V was cut by 3 bases and J by 3 bases, with 6 bases left in between. Germline CDR1 reads MNHNS; CDR2 reads SASEGT. There are 12 residues in the CDR3. The DNA of the CDR3 is TGTGCCAGCAGTGACACGGTCTACGAGCAGTACTTC. Translating it yields CASSDTVYEQYF.

This clone was detected only a few times. The V gene is TRBV16, the J gene TRBJ1-1; D remains ambiguous. This CDR3 comprises 15 residues. CDR1 and CDR2 from the germline V gene are KGHSY and FQNENV. The V end lost 4 bases, the J end lost 6 bases, and 18 bases lay between the germline ends. CDR3 bases: TGTGCCAGCAGCCTCGTAAATGTGGGGAGCCCTGAAGCTTTCTTT. Amino acid sequence: CASSLVNVGSPEAFF.

This clone was counted once. The chain recombines TRBV25-1 with TRBJ2-7; 8 bases map to TRBD2. Germline V gene data show CDR1 as MGHDK and CDR2 as SYGVNS. The CDR3 runs 15 residues. J was trimmed by 4 bases and V by 2 bases; bases with no gene match: 7. The CDR3 DNA reads as TGTGCCAGCAGTGAAACGGGGGGGCGGTTGTACGAGCAGTACTTC. This gives the protein CASSETGGRLYEQYF.

The chain recombines TRBV6-4 with TRBJ1-4, with 8 bases identical to TRBD1. J was trimmed by 8 bases and V by 3 bases; bases with no gene match: 8. Germline lookup yields CDR1 MRHNA and CDR2 SNTAGT. The CDR3 is 15 amino acids. The CDR3 nucleotides read TGTGCCAGCAGTGAGGAACAGGGGGTCGGGGAAAAACTGTTTTTT. Amino acid sequence: CASSEEQGVGEKLFF.

This clone showed up just once. This CDR3 is CASSDTGQLTYEQYF. The DNA of the CDR3 is TGCGCCAGCAGTGATACGGGACAGTTAACCTACGAGCAGTACTTC. This sequence joins TRBV10-1 and TRBJ2-7; 7 bases fit TRBD1. This CDR3 region has 15 residues. In germline, CDR1 is WNHNN, CDR2 SYGVQD (reference sequence). The trim removed 3 bases at V and 2 bases at J, leaving 7 bases unmatched.

The V gene is TRBV7-9, the J gene TRBJ1-6; 8 nucleotides agree with TRBD1. Germline lookup yields CDR1 SEHNR and CDR2 FQNEAQ (reference sequence). The CDR3 contains 14 residues. Trimming cost V 5 bases and J 14 bases; bases outside gene matches: 11. The CDR3 spells CASSPRTGSLTLHF. The CDR3 bases are TGTGCCAGCAGCCCCCGGACAGGGAGTCTTACCCTCCACTTT.

This clone appeared once. V gene TRBV28 combines with J gene TRBJ2-5; D uncertain. The germline V and J ends were trimmed by 5 bases and 5 bases, with 6 bases remaining between them. Germline V CDR1 and CDR2: MDHEN, SYDVKM. This CDR3 is 11 amino acids long. The DNA of the CDR3 is TGTGCCAGCAGTGTCCAGGAGACCCAGTACTTC. Translated, it gives CASSVQETQYF.

The V and J genes are TRBV6-5 and TRBJ1-6, with D tentatively TRBD1 (6 bases). Looked up from germline, CDR1 is MNHEY and CDR2 is SVGAGI. The CDR3 totals 14 residues. Trimming cost V 8 bases and J 4 bases, with 12 bases left between them. CDR3 nucleotide sequence: TGTGCCAGCGGCACACAGGGTTATAATTCACCCCTCCACTTT. The encoded protein is CASGTQGYNSPLHF.

This clone was counted once. The rearrangement joins TRBV7-8 to TRBJ2-2; perhaps TRBD2 as D (6 bases). V lost 7 bases and J 6 bases, leaving 15 bases between the germline ends. CDR3 size: 14 residues. Germline-derived CDR1 and CDR2 are SGHVS and FQNEAQ. The chain's CDR3 is CASTRGTGSGELFF. CDR3 bases: TGTGCCAGCACCCGGGGGACGGGATCCGGGGAGCTGTTTTTT. Variable domain in full (rest from reference TRBV7-8 and TRBJ2-2): GAGVSQSPRYKVAKRGQDVALRCDPISGHVSLFWYQQALGQGPEFLTYFQNEAQLDKSGLPSDRFFAERPEGSVSTLKIQRTQQEDSAVYLCASTRGTGSGELFFGEGSRLTVL.

The genes are TRBV25-1 and TRBJ1-5; D is possibly TRBD1 (6 bases). CDR3 length: 17 amino acids. The germline V gene encodes CDR1 MGHDK and CDR2 SYGVNS. Trimming shortened V by 5 bases and J by 0 bases, and 17 bases separated the two germline ends. The CDR3 loop is CASSHRATRNSNQPQHF. CDR3 coding DNA: TGTGCCAGCAGTCACAGGGCCACACGGAATAGCAATCAGCCCCAGCATTTT.

This chain links TRBV6-5 with TRBJ1-4, with a possible D match to TRBD1 (6 bases). Looked up from germline, CDR1 is MNHEY and CDR2 is SVGAGI. The length of the CDR3 is 13 residues. V lost 6 bases and J lost 12, with 17 bases in between. The CDR3 DNA is TGTGCCAGCAGCCGGACAGTCGGAATCCAACTGTTTTTT. Its protein product is CASSRTVGIQLFF.

A single count supports this clone. The chain carries TRBV11-2 and TRBJ2-1; TRBD2 matches at 7 bases. V shed 5 bases and J 15 bases; nucleotides not matched to a gene: 19. The CDR3 covers 15 residues. Germline V gene sequence: CDR1 SGHAT, CDR2 FQNNGV. The CDR3 bases are TGTGCCAGCAGCCCTCCGGGGGGAGCCCTACCAGAGGGGTTCTTC. Residues: CASSPPGGALPEGFF.

As regards this clone: Germline is not matched at one junction end, which may reflect a read error. The rearrangement uses TRBV7-2 and TRBJ1-6; D is perhaps TRBD1 (6 bases). The CDR3 is 13 amino acids. Germline V gives CDR1 SGHTA, CDR2 FQGNSA. The CDR3, as DNA: TGTGCCAGCAGGACAGGCGAGGGTTCAACCCTCCACTTT. Translation: CASRTGEGSTLHF.

J is TRBJ2-1 and V is TRBV4-1, with D hard to call. This CDR3 region has 15 residues. Germline assignment: CDR1 MGHRA and CDR2 YSYEKL. The V end lost 0 bases, the J end lost 2 bases, and 8 bases lay between the germline ends. The CDR3 spells CASSQDSAAYNEQFF. CDR3 nucleotide sequence: TGCGCCAGCAGCCAAGATTCCGCAGCCTACAATGAGCAGTTCTTC.

This chain links TRBV9 with TRBJ1-1; TRBD1 might be the D (6 bases). CDR1 is SGDLS, CDR2 YYNGEE, per germline. The CDR3 is 15 residues long. V lost 0 bases and J 3 bases, leaving 12 bases between the germline ends. The CDR3 DNA reads TGTGCCAGCAGCGTAGGGGCCGGACAGTACACTGAAGCTTTCTTT. Translated: CASSVGAGQYTEAFF.

The rearrangement links TRBV4-3 to TRBJ2-3, with 8 bases matching TRBD1. CDR1 is LGHNA and CDR2 is YSLEER in the germline V gene. Losses at the gene ends were 5 bases for V and 1 base for J; bases not matched to a gene: 14. The CDR3 length is 18 residues. This CDR3 reads CASSNLGGGTGRTDTQYF. CDR3 bases: TGCGCCAGCAGCAACTTGGGTGGAGGGACAGGCCGCACAGATACGCAGTATTTT.

V usage is TRBV5-6 and J usage is TRBJ2-1, with 7 bases that match TRBD2. The germline CDR1 and CDR2 sequences are SGHDT and YYEEEE. V lost 2 bases, J lost 5 bases, and 7 bases stayed unmatched. CDR3 size: 15 residues. CDR3 sequence reads: CASSFVLAHHNEQFF. The CDR3 coding sequence is TGTGCCAGCAGCTTCGTACTAGCGCATCACAATGAGCAGTTCTTC.

This rearrangement joins TRBV28 to TRBJ2-7; D call uncertain. The germline V gene encodes CDR1 MDHEN and CDR2 SYDVKM. The CDR3 runs 13 residues. Trimming left V 2 bases short and J 0 bases short, with 5 bases between. The CDR3 sequence: CASSLQASYEQYF. Here the CDR3 DNA reads TGTGCCAGCAGTTTACAAGCCTCCTACGAGCAGTACTTC.

The rearrangement joins TRBV5-6 to TRBJ1-4; no definite D call. In germline, CDR1 is SGHDT, CDR2 YYEEEE. The V and J ends lost 4 bases and 8 bases respectively, with 6 bases between them. The CDR3 is 11 amino acids. CDR3 loop: CASSLREKLFF. The CDR3 region has the DNA TGTGCCAGCAGCCTACGGGAAAAACTGTTTTTT.

The chain couples TRBV4-2 to TRBJ2-1, with no clear D. Germline assignment: CDR1 LGHNA and CDR2 YNFKEQ. Trimming shortened V by 1 base and J by 12 bases, and 10 bases separated the two germline ends. The CDR3 length is 12 residues. The chain's CDR3 is CASSQGSAWQFF. CDR3 DNA sequence: TGTGCCAGCAGCCAAGGGAGCGCGTGGCAGTTCTTC.

The V call is TRBV20-1, the J call TRBJ2-1, with 10 nucleotides matching TRBD2. With 5 bases clipped from V and 13 bases from J, the junction kept 5 bases outside the gene matches. The CDR3 extends over 11 amino acids. Per germline, CDR1 DFQATT and CDR2 SNEGSKA (reference sequence). CDR3 sequence (DNA): TGCAGTGCTGAGATAGCGGGGGGACAGTTCTTC. Encoded protein: CSAEIAGGQFF.

V gene TRBV19 combines with J gene TRBJ2-1; 8 nucleotides match TRBD1. Germline values: CDR1 LNHDA, CDR2 SQIVND (reference sequence). V was pared by 3 bases and J by 7 bases, with 5 bases of the junction left unmatched. This CDR3 is built from 14 residues. In nucleotides, the CDR3 is TGTGCCAGTAGTATTGGCAGGGGGCATAATGAGCAGTTCTTC. Its protein is CASSIGRGHNEQFF.

The V and J genes are TRBV11-2 and TRBJ2-1; 14 bases map to TRBD2. V gave up 5 bases and J gave up 9 bases; unmatched junction bases: 12. The CDR3 spans 17 residues. CDR1 and CDR2 (germline): SGHAT, FQNNGV. The CDR3, as DNA: TGTGCCAGCAGCGGGACTAGCGGGAGTTTCGTGAAGATTGAGCAGTTCTTC. Amino acids: CASSGTSGSFVKIEQFF.

The rearrangement joins TRBV18 to TRBJ1-5; D uncertain. V was shortened by 3 bases and J by 3 bases, with 6 bases between the two germline ends. Germline values: CDR1 KGHSH, CDR2 LQKENI. This CDR3 spans 13 amino acids. The CDR3 is CASSPGDNQPQHF. In DNA form, the CDR3 reads TGTGCCAGCTCACCTGGAGACAATCAGCCCCAGCATTTT.

This sequence joins TRBV30 and TRBJ2-1; 8 nucleotides align to TRBD2. The CDR3 extends over 15 amino acids. Germline V CDR1 and CDR2: GTSNPN, SVGIG (reference sequence). V lost 2 bases and J lost 2; bases outside the gene matches: 5. The DNA of the CDR3 is TGTGCCTGGAGTCCCGGGACTAGGCCCTACAATGAGCAGTTCTTC. Its protein is CAWSPGTRPYNEQFF.